This T cell receptor (beta chain) was profiled in a study of long-term antiretroviral therapy in people with HIV. On the study more broadly: Collection of the earliest samples took place about a decade ahead of the 2015 immediate-ART recommendation.

The CDR3 sequence is 15 residues long. J was trimmed by 0 bases and V by 5 bases; bases with no gene match: 4. Germline V lookup: CDR1 SEHNR, CDR2 FQNEAQ (reference sequence). The study's findings and limits: The range of CDR3 lengths in HIV repertoires proved narrower than that found in controls.

Notes on this clone: The antigen remains unidentified.

At survey level, the immunoSEQ assay was run in its v3.0 version. Per-sample sequencing targets were about 40,000-55,000 T-cell genomes. Method: immunoSEQ multiplex PCR; TCRdb's copy keeps in-frame clones and lacks some. The repertoire consists of tens of thousands of clones, with about four fifths occurring once and the leading ten covering around 22%. The chain has TRBV7-9 and TRBJ1-5, with 7 bases that match TRBD1. The sample was unsorted PBMCs, taken 0.4 years after starting antiretroviral therapy. The receptor was isolated from a man aged 45-60 years with HIV. The CDR3 DNA is TGTGCCAGCAGCCCGACAGGGTCTAGCAATCAGCCCCAGCATTTT. Encoded protein: CASSPTGSSNQPQHF.